These 15 T cell receptor beta chains were sequenced from one sample in a study of early T cells in non-severe SARS-CoV-2 infection. TCRdb fed the 5' RACE reads into MiXCR, producing one record per CDR3 protein. The sample consists of fewer than 85,000 distinct CDR3 sequences, roughly an eighth of them appearing once. Source material: whole blood. These receptors came from an adult who was a healthcare worker with PCR-confirmed SARS-CoV-2 infection or an uninfected control (not recorded which).

The chain has TRBV11-2 and TRBJ2-7; D is undetermined. Germline V gene sequence: CDR1 SGHAT, CDR2 FQNNGV. This CDR3 has 12 amino acids. Trimming cost V 5 bases and J 0 bases, with 5 bases left between them. The CDR3 nucleotides are TGTGCCAGCAGCGTTAGCTCCTACGAGCAGTACTTC. Translation: CASSVSSYEQYF.

This clonotype was seen only a few times. The V gene is TRBV4-2, the J gene TRBJ1-3; 10 bases are shared with TRBD1. CDR3 length: 16 amino acids. The germline V gene has CDR1 LGHNA and CDR2 YNFKEQ. The V gene end was trimmed by 4 bases and the J gene end by 6 bases; junction bases not matched to a gene: 9. The CDR3 DNA is TGTGCCAGCAGCCCTCACGGGGACAGGGGACCAAACACCATATATTTT. This gives the protein CASSPHGDRGPNTIYF.

This clonotype turned up a few times. The V call is TRBV5-4, the J call TRBJ2-5; D gene uncertain. The CDR3 is 14 residues long. V was cut by 0 bases and J by 5 bases, with 11 bases left in between. Germline V gene data show CDR1 as SGHNT and CDR2 as YYREEE (reference sequence). CDR3 DNA sequence: TGTGCCAGCAGCTTGGAGTTTGGTGGGGAGACCCAGTACTTC. This gives the protein CASSLEFGGETQYF.

This clonotype was seen at least ten times. The chain uses TRBV11-2 and TRBJ2-1; D ambiguous. This CDR3 is 12 amino acids long. Germline loops: CDR1 SGHAT, CDR2 FQNNGV. Trimming shortened V by 2 bases and J by 9 bases, and 8 bases separated the two germline ends. DNA of the CDR3: TGTGCCAGCAGCTTATATCGGGTTGAGCAGTTCTTC. It yields the protein CASSLYRVEQFF.

This clonotype has ten or more counts. The CDR3 loop is CSVKNTEAFF. For the CDR3, the DNA is TGCAGCGTGAAGAACACTGAAGCTTTCTTT. J is TRBJ1-1 and V is TRBV29-1, with D unresolved. This CDR3 comprises 10 residues. Germline V gene lookup returns CDR1 SQVTM and CDR2 ANQGSEA. V was clipped by 6 bases and J by 1 base, with 3 bases between them.

In this sample, this clonotype turned up many times. CDR3 in amino acids: CASSDARLAGGHAREQFF. The CDR3 nucleotides read TGTGCCAGCAGTGACGCGCGGCTAGCGGGGGGGCATGCACGTGAGCAGTTCTTC. The rearrangement joins TRBV6-6 to TRBJ2-1; 12 positions agree with TRBD2. Germline V gene data show CDR1 as MNHNY and CDR2 as SVGAGI (reference sequence). The CDR3 length is 18 residues. V trimming: 5 bases; J trimming: 9 bases; junction bases outside the gene matches: 17.

The CDR3 region is CSVGSIPNYGYTF. The CDR3 nucleotides read TGCAGCGTTGGGAGCATCCCCAACTATGGCTACACCTTC. V is TRBV29-1 and J is TRBJ1-2; D is uncertain. Trimming shortened V by 4 bases and J by 2 bases, and 11 bases separated the two germline ends. Germline V gene data show CDR1 as SQVTM and CDR2 as ANQGSEA. This CDR3 has 13 residues. The variable domain in full, with the rest retrieved from reference TRBV29-1 and TRBJ1-2, is SAVISQKPSRDICQRGTSLTIQCQVDSQVTMMFWYRQQPGQSLTLIATANQGSEATYESGFVIDKFPISRPNLTFSTLTVSNMSPEDSSIYLCSVGSIPNYGYTFGSGTRLTVV.

This sequence joins TRBV6-4 and TRBJ1-1, with TRBD1 matching over 7 bases. The J segment lost 3 bases and the V segment lost 5 bases, leaving 3 bases of the junction unmatched. The CDR3 consists of 13 residues. Germline V CDR1 and CDR2: MRHNA, SNTAGT. Here the CDR3 reads CASSRGLDTEAFF. CDR3 in DNA: TGTGCCAGCAGTAGGGGGCTGGACACTGAAGCTTTCTTT.

This chain uses TRBV12-3 or TRBV12-4 with TRBJ2-2; TRBD2 might be the D (5 bases). V gave up 5 bases and J gave up 1 base, with 14 bases separating them. This CDR3 is built from 16 residues. The CDR3 is CASSPRTGKNTGELFF. CDR3 DNA: TGTGCCAGCAGTCCCCGAACGGGGAAGAACACCGGGGAGCTGTTTTTT.

The rearrangement uses TRBV2 and TRBJ2-3; TRBD1 agrees at 8 bases. Germline CDR1 is SNHLY and CDR2 is FYNNEI. The CDR3 sequence is 15 residues long. J lost 3 bases, V lost 7 bases, and 9 bases had no gene match. DNA of the CDR3: TGTGCCAGCATCACTTGGGACAGGTCTACAGATACGCAGTATTTT. It encodes CASITWDRSTDTQYF.

This clonotype was found many times. This chain links TRBV7-9 with TRBJ1-1, with D possibly matching TRBD1 (6 bases). Germline CDR1 reads SEHNR; CDR2 reads FQNEAQ (reference sequence). V gave up 6 bases and J gave up 0 bases, with 20 bases separating them. The CDR3 is 17 residues long. The CDR3 DNA follows: TGTGCCAGCAGTCCAGGGGCCACAGGGTTACTGAACACTGAAGCTTTCTTT. It codes for CASSPGATGLLNTEAFF.

This clonotype has only a few counts. The chain couples TRBV11-2 to TRBJ2-7; D gene unclear. The CDR3 is made up of 14 amino acids. Germline V CDR1 and CDR2: SGHAT, FQNNGV. V lost 0 bases, J lost 3 bases, and 9 bases lay in between. The CDR3 loop is CASSLEAGVYEQYF. The DNA for the CDR3 is TGTGCCAGCAGCTTAGAAGCAGGAGTCTACGAGCAGTACTTC.

This clonotype was recorded a few times. The chain combines TRBV12-3 or TRBV12-4 with TRBJ2-1; TRBD2 agrees at 9 bases. J lost 8 bases, V lost 3 bases, and 8 bases had no gene match. This CDR3 has 15 residues. The chain's CDR3 is CASSFRRGGGDEQFF. The CDR3 bases are TGTGCCAGCAGTTTCCGGCGGGGGGGTGGAGATGAGCAGTTCTTC.

Points on this clonotype: The junction and the germline gene differ at one end; a read error may be behind it. The genes are TRBV29-1 and TRBJ2-1; 10 nucleotides match TRBD1. The CDR3 sequence is 10 residues long. Germline loops: CDR1 SQVTM, CDR2 ANQGSEA. The CDR3 nucleotides are TGCAGCGCCGGGGGGGACAGGGGAATCTTC. Amino acids: CSAGGDRGIF.

The J gene is TRBJ2-5, the V gene TRBV7-9; D is possibly TRBD1 (5 bases). The germline V and J ends were trimmed by 0 bases and 1 base, with 9 bases remaining between them. Germline V gene lookup returns CDR1 SEHNR and CDR2 FQNEAQ (reference sequence). The CDR3 consists of 15 residues. CDR3 protein: CASSLAGDSQETQYF. DNA for the CDR3: TGTGCCAGCAGCTTAGCCGGAGACAGCCAAGAGACCCAGTACTTC.